What follows are 11 T cell receptor beta chains derived from one specimen sequenced in a study of shared T cell receptors in the human thymus. The method was immunoSEQ multiplex PCR; TCRdb's version includes in-frame clones alone and lacks a portion of them. The data contain some 700,000 clones, over 75% of them singletons. These data were also filed under a second study, of human thymus T cells.

The material sequenced was thymocytes. The receptors shown here come from a girl in the first two years of life with a congenital heart defect.

The V call is TRBV5-6, the J call TRBJ2-7, with D possibly being TRBD1 (5 bases). The germline V and J ends were trimmed by 4 bases and 2 bases, with 16 bases remaining between them. There are 15 residues in the CDR3. Germline CDR1 reads SGHDT; CDR2 reads YYEEEE. CDR3 loop: CASSARTKGAYEQYF. In DNA form, the CDR3 reads TGTGCCAGCAGCGCCCGGACAAAGGGCGCCTACGAGCAGTACTTC. Full variable domain (missing parts from reference TRBV5-6 and TRBJ2-7): DAGVTQSPTHLIKTRGQQVTLRCSPKSGHDTVSWYQQALGQGPQFIFQYYEEEERQRGNFPDRFSGHQFPNYSSELNVNALLLGDSALYLCASSARTKGAYEQYFGPGTRLTVT.

The CDR3 sequence is CASSCNVGKRPGGYTF. CDR3 sequence (DNA): TGCGCCAGCAGCTGTAATGTCGGGAAGCGGCCCGGCGGCTACACCTTC. The chain has TRBV5-1 and TRBJ1-2; D not resolved. V lost 3 bases and J lost 8, with 23 bases in between. In germline, CDR1 is SGHRS, CDR2 YFSETQ. CDR3 length equals 16 residues.

The V and J genes are TRBV4-1 and TRBJ1-4; 7 nucleotides agree with TRBD1. The CDR3 totals 16 residues. Germline CDR1 reads MGHRA; CDR2 reads YSYEKL. J gave up 8 bases and V 2 bases, and 11 bases lay outside the gene matches. The CDR3 region is CASSQLQGLRSEKLFF. The DNA of the CDR3 is TGCGCCAGCAGCCAACTACAGGGGTTGAGATCGGAAAAACTGTTTTTT.

To note about this clone: A read error may produce the germline difference seen at one junction end. V gene TRBV29-1 combines with J gene TRBJ2-5; 14 bases match TRBD2. Germline CDR1 and CDR2: SQVTM and ANQGSEA. The CDR3 has 19 amino acids. CDR3 sequence (DNA): TGCAGCGTCGAAGATGTTATCGGACTAGCGGGGGGCCGGGGGGAGACCCAGTACTTC. Amino acid sequence: CSVEDVIGLAGGRGETQYF.

As regards this clone: The junction departs from germline at one end; a sequencing error may be responsible. The chain uses TRBV9 and TRBJ1-1, with D hard to call. The CDR3 runs 11 residues. In germline, CDR1 is SGDLS, CDR2 YYNGEE. CDR3 coding DNA: TGTGCCAGCAGCCCAGAGACGCGCGAGGATTTT. Protein sequence: CASSPETREDF. The variable domain in full, with the rest retrieved from reference TRBV9 and TRBJ1-1, is DSGVTQTPKHLITATGQRVTLRCSPRSGDLSVYWYQQSLDQGLQFLIQYYNGEERAKGNILERFSAQQFPDLHSELNLSSLELGDSALYFCASSPETREDFGQGTRLTVV.

The rearrangement uses TRBV10-1 and TRBJ2-1; D ambiguous. CDR3 size: 16 residues. The V end was cut by 3 bases, the J end by 4 bases, with 16 bases between. CDR1 is WNHNN, CDR2 SYGVQD, per germline (reference sequence). CDR3 amino acids: CASSDSEATLYNEQFF. In DNA form, the CDR3 reads TGCGCCAGCAGTGACTCCGAGGCCACTCTTTACAATGAGCAGTTCTTC.

The genes are TRBV27 and TRBJ2-2, with D maybe TRBD1 (6 bases). V lost 2 bases and J lost 5, with 12 bases in between. The CDR3 is made up of 15 amino acids. Germline lookup yields CDR1 MNHEY and CDR2 SMNVEV (reference sequence). The CDR3 DNA sequence: TGTGCCAGCAGTTTAGCTACCAGGGGTACCGGGGAGCTGTTTTTT. Translated, it gives CASSLATRGTGELFF.

The rearrangement joins TRBV7-2 to TRBJ2-7; 7 nucleotides line up with TRBD1. After removal of 4 bases from V and 3 bases from J, the junction contained 21 bases not matched to a gene. The CDR3 has 19 residues. Germline V gene sequence: CDR1 SGHTA, CDR2 FQGNSA. CDR3: CASSCRPEGTDGEDYEQYF. The CDR3 bases are TGTGCCAGCAGCTGCCGCCCCGAGGGGACAGACGGGGAAGACTACGAGCAGTACTTC.

The table lists this clone with a few counts. This rearrangement joins TRBV7-9 to TRBJ2-1, with 9 positions matching TRBD2. CDR3 size: 16 residues. Trimming took 3 bases from V and 6 from J; bases not matched to a gene: 9. CDR1 SEHNR and CDR2 FQNEAQ come from the germline V gene (reference sequence). CDR3 DNA sequence: TGTGCCAGCAGCTTCCCTAGCGGGGAGGTAGGCAATGAGCAGTTCTTC. Its protein is CASSFPSGEVGNEQFF.

As DNA, the CDR3 is TGTGCCAGCAGCCAAGATCCCAACCGGGGCTCTGGAAACACCATATATTTT. This codes for CASSQDPNRGSGNTIYF. V and J are TRBV14 and TRBJ1-3; unclear D gene. The V and J ends lost 0 bases and 0 bases respectively, with 12 bases between them. The CDR3 extends over 17 amino acids. Germline V CDR1 and CDR2: SGHDN, FVKESK. The variable domain in full, completed from reference TRBV14 and TRBJ1-3, reads EAGVTQFPSHSVIEKGQTVTLRCDPISGHDNLYWYRRVMGKEIKFLLHFVKESKQDESGMPNNRFLAERTGGTYSTLKVQPAELEDSGVYFCASSQDPNRGSGNTIYFGEGSWLTVV.

About this clone: Distinct nucleotide sequences in the sample also encode this CDR3. V gene TRBV5-1 combines with J gene TRBJ1-1; unclear D gene. The CDR3 sequence is 13 residues long. CDR1 is SGHRS, CDR2 YFSETQ, per germline. The V and J ends lost 2 bases and 1 base respectively, with 6 bases between them. For the CDR3, the DNA is TGCGCCAGCAGCTTTTACAGGAACACTGAAGCTTTCTTT. Protein product: CASSFYRNTEAFF.